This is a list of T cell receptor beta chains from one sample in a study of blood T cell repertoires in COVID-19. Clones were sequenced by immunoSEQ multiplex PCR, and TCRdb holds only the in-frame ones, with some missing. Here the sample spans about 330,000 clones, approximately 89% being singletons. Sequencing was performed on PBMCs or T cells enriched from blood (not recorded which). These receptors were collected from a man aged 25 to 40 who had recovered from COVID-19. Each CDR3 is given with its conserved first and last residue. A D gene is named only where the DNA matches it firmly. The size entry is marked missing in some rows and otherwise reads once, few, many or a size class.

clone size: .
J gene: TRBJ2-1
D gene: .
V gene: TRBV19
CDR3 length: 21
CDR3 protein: CASSGDLDGTGEASSYNEQFF
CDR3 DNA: TGTGCCAGTAGTGGAGACCTTGACGGCACTGGGGAGGCGAGCTCCTACAATGAGCAGTTCTTC

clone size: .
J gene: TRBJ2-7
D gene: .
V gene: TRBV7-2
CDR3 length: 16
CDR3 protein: CASSLSGGRIPYEQYF
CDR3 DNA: TGTGCCAGCAGCTTATCCGGGGGGCGCATCCCCTACGAGCAGTACTTC

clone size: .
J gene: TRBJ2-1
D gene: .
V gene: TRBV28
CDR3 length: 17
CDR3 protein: CASHQGFRDLEYNEQFF
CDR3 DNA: TGTGCCAGCCACCAGGGTTTCCGGGACTTGGAGTACAATGAGCAGTTCTTC

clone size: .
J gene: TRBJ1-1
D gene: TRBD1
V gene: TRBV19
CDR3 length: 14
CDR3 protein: CASRGTGEYTEAFF
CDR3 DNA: TGTGCCAGTAGAGGGACAGGGGAATATACTGAAGCTTTCTTT

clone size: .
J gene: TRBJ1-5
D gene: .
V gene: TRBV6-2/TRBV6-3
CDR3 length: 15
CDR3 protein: CASSYTGNSNQPQHF
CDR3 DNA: TGTGCCAGCAGTTACACCGGGAATAGCAATCAGCCCCAGCATTTT

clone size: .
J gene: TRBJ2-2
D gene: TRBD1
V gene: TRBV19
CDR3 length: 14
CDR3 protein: CASRGDRESGELFF
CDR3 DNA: TGTGCCAGTAGGGGGGACAGGGAATCCGGGGAGCTGTTTTTT

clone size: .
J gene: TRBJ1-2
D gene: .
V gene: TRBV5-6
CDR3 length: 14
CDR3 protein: CASSLMRGGNGYTF
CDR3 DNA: TGTGCCAGCAGCTTGATGCGAGGGGGTAATGGCTACACCTTC

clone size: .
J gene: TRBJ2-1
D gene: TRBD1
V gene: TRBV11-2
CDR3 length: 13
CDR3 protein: CASFGDRANEQFF
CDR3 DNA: TGTGCCTCGTTCGGGGACAGAGCGAATGAGCAGTTCTTC

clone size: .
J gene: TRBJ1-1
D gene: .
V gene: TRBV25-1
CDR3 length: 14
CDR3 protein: CASSEWQENTEAFF
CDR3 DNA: TGTGCCAGCAGTGAATGGCAGGAGAACACTGAAGCTTTCTTT

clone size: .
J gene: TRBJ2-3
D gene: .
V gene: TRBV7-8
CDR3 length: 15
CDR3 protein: CASDQQGFATDTQYF
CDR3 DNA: TGTGCCAGCGACCAACAGGGATTCGCCACAGATACGCAGTATTTT

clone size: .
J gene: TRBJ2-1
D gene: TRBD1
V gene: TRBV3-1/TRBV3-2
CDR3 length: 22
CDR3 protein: CASSQDRLGQGVFSSNNNEQFF
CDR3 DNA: TGTGCCAGCAGCCAAGATCGCCTGGGACAGGGTGTTTTTTCTTCCAACAACAATGAGCAGTTCTTC

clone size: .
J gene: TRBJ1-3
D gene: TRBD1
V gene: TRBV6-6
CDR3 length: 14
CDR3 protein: CASSEDRAGNTIYF
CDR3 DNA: TGTGCCAGCAGTGAGGACAGGGCTGGAAACACCATATATTTT

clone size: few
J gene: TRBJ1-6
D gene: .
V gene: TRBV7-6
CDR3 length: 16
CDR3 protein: CASSPRSSSYNSPLHF
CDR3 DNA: TGTGCCAGCAGCCCCCGCTCGAGCTCCTATAATTCACCCCTCCACTTT

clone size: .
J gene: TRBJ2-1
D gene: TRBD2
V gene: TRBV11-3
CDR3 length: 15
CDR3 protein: CASSLELAGPNEQFF
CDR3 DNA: TGTGCCAGCAGCTTAGAGCTAGCGGGGCCCAATGAGCAGTTCTTC

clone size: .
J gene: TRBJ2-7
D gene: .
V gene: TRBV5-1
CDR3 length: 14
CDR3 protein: CASSRAGRSYEQYF
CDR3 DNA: TGCGCCAGCAGCCGTGCTGGGAGATCCTACGAGCAGTACTTC

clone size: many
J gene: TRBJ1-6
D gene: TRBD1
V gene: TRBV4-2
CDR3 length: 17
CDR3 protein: CASSQEGDYRGSSPLHF
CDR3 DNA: TGTGCCAGCAGCCAAGAAGGGGACTACAGGGGGAGTTCACCCCTCCACTTT

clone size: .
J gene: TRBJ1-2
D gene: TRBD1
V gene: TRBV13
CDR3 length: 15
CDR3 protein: CASSLWTGGNYGYTF
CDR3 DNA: TGTGCCAGCAGCTTATGGACAGGGGGCAACTATGGCTACACCTTC

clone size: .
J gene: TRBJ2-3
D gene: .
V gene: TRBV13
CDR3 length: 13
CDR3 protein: CASSLEEADTQYF
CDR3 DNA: TGTGCCAGCAGCTTAGAGGAGGCAGATACGCAGTATTTT

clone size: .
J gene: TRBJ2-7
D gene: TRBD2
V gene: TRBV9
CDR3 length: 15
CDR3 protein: CASSPRDYGTSEQYF
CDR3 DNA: TGTGCCAGCAGCCCACGGGACTATGGGACCTCCGAGCAGTACTTC

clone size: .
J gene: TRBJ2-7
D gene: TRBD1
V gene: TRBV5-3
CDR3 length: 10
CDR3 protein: CARSLPTGSF
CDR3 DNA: TGTGCCAGAAGCTTACCGACAGGGTCCTTC

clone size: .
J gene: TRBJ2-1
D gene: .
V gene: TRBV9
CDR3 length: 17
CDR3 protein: CASSVAPSRQAYNEQFF
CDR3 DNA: TGTGCCAGCAGCGTAGCCCCATCCCGACAGGCGTACAATGAGCAGTTCTTC

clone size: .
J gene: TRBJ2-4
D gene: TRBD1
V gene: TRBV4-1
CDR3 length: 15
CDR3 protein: CASSQPGQGRNIQYF
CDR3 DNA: TGCGCCAGCAGCCAACCGGGACAGGGGAGGAACATTCAGTACTTC

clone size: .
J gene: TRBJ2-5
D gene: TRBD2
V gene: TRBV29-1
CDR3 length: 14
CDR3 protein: CSVDPKRGPETQYF
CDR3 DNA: TGCAGCGTTGACCCCAAGCGGGGTCCAGAGACCCAGTACTTC

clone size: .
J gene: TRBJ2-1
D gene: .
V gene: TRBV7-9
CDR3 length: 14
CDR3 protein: CASSARQAYNEQFF
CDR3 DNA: TGTGCCAGCAGCGCCCGACAGGCGTACAATGAGCAGTTCTTC

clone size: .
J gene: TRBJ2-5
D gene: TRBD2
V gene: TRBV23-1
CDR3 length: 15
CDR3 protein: CASGTSGGHQETQYF
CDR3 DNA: TGCGCCAGCGGGACTAGCGGGGGACACCAAGAGACCCAGTACTTC

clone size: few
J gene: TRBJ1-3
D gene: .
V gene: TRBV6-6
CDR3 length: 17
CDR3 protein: CASSLRGQSSTGNTIYF
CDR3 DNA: TGTGCCAGCAGTCTCAGAGGACAGTCAAGCACTGGAAACACCATATATTTT

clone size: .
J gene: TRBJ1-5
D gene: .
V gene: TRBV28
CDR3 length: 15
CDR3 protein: CASRSAGSWEQPQHF
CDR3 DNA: TGTGCCAGCAGATCGGCGGGGTCTTGGGAACAGCCCCAGCATTTT

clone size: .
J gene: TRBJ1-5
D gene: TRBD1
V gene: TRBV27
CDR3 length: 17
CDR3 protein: CASSTTLGQGHNQPQHF
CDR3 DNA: TGTGCCAGCAGTACAACACTTGGACAGGGGCACAATCAGCCCCAGCATTTT

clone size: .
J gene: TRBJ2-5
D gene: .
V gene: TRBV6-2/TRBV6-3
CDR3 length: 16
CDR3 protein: CASSYGPPRLQETQYF
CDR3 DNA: TGTGCCAGCAGTTATGGTCCGCCCCGACTCCAAGAGACCCAGTACTTC

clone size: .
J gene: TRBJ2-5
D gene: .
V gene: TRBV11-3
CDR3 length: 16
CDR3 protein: CASSLSPAGLTRTQYF
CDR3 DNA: TGTGCCAGCAGCTTAAGTCCAGCGGGCCTAACTAGGACCCAGTACTTC

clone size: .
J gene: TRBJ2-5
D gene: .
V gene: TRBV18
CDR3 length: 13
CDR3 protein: CASSQSRGETQYF
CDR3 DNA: TGTGCCAGCTCCCAGAGCCGGGGGGAGACCCAGTACTTC

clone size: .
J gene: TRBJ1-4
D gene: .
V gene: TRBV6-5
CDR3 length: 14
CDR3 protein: CASMQGLDNEKLFF
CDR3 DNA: TGTGCCAGCATGCAGGGACTAGATAATGAAAAACTGTTTTTT

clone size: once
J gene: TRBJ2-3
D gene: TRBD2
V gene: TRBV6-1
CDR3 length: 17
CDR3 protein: CASSEVPAGGPRDTQYF
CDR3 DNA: TGTGCCAGCAGTGAAGTTCCAGCGGGGGGGCCGAGAGATACGCAGTATTTT

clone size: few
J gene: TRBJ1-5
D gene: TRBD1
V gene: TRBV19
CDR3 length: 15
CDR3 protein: CASTRTGPYNQPQHF
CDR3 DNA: TGTGCCAGTACAAGGACAGGGCCCTATAATCAGCCCCAGCATTTT

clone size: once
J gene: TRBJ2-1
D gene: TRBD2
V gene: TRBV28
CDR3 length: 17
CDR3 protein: CASRNLPGLAAYNEQFF
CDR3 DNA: TGTGCCAGCAGAAACCTTCCGGGACTAGCGGCTTACAATGAGCAGTTCTTC